The source of this TCR beta chain is a study of blood T cells in healthy people across ages. Study observations and caveats: No one knew whether donors had CMV, which possibly confounded expanded clonotype changes.

This CDR3 comprises 15 residues. V lost 5 bases to trimming and J lost 1 base, with 13 bases between them. Concerning this clonotype itself: Antigen: not known.

It was around 10 milliliters of peripheral blood that were drawn from each donor. A J-beta primer mix and a sample-barcoded 5' primer were used in a second PCR of roughly 6 to 12 cycles. TCRdb re-analysed the 5' RACE reads in MiXCR, keeping a single row per CDR3 protein. The sample consists of over 950,000 distinct CDR3 sequences, around 54% of them appearing once. The TCR sequence derives from a woman aged 55-69 years in good health. The chain combines TRBV12-3 or TRBV12-4 with TRBJ2-3; D uncertain. The material sequenced was blood. For the CDR3, the DNA is TGTGCCAGCAGTCCTGAGGCTATCCGCACAGATACGCAGTATTTT. Its protein is CASSPEAIRTDTQYF.